Below, 5 T cell receptor beta chains from the same sample are listed, as sequenced in a study of tumor-infiltrating lymphocytes in primary liver carcinoma. Starting material for RNA and DNA co-extraction consisted of roughly 17-31 mg of unsorted bulk tissue. A constant-region primer primed TCR beta cDNA synthesis from about 550 ng of total RNA. What produced the TCR beta libraries was three nested multiplex PCR rounds using slightly modified ARM-PCR. The opening two PCR rounds, roughly 11 cycles each, paired TRBV1-TRBV30 forward primers with a C-beta reverse primer. TCRdb redid the calling of the multiplex PCR reads with MiXCR, one entry per CDR3 protein. The profile shows roughly 120,000 distinct CDR3 sequences, less than 80% of them singletons. Material: liver tumor tissue from sampling region 1. Sample subset: tumor region T1, superior pole. The receptors derive from a woman aged 55-70 years with primary liver carcinoma and hepatitis B virus infection.

Of note for this clonotype: A read error may explain this, as a much larger clone is one base away. The chain combines TRBV29-1 with TRBJ2-5; a possible D gene is TRBD2 (6 bases). This CDR3 region has 15 residues. Trimming removed 5 bases at V and 5 bases at J, with 21 bases between. Germline values: CDR1 SQVTM, CDR2 ANQGSEA. CDR3 coding DNA: TGCAGCGTTAAGGTTAGAGGGAGGTATATTGAGACCCAGTACTTC. Translation: CSVKVRGRYIETQYF.

Concerning this clonotype: A much larger clone is a single base away; this may be a read error. The DNA is omitted, as the CDR3 cannot be located on it reliably, and the CDR3 follows TCRdb's listing. J is TRBJ2-2 and V is TRBV7-8; TRBD2 is the table's D call and was not checked against the DNA. Germline CDR1 and CDR2: SGHVS and FQNEAQ. The CDR3 numbers 15 amino acids, ends counted. The chain's CDR3 is CASSFGGGNTGEPFF.

This clonotype was seen repeatedly, ten times or more. The chain is built from TRBV11-2 and TRBJ2-2, with TRBD2 as a possible D gene (6 bases). CDR3 length: 15 amino acids. Germline CDR1 and CDR2: SGHAT and FQNNGV. V lost 0 bases and J lost 6, with 11 bases in between. The CDR3 here is CASSLEASVAGELFF. The DNA of the CDR3 is TGTGCCAGCAGCTTAGAAGCTAGCGTGGCCGGGGAGCTGTTTTTT.

On this clonotype itself: At one end, the junction sequence differs from germline, possibly due to a read error. The rearrangement joins TRBV5-1 to TRBJ2-4; no definite D call. The CDR3 is 14 residues long. Germline V gene data show CDR1 as SGHRS and CDR2 as YFSETQ. Here the CDR3 reads CDSSLVGSQNIQHF. DNA of the CDR3: TGCGACAGCAGCTTGGTTGGTAGCCAAAACATTCAGCACTTC. Supplemented by reference TRBV5-1 and TRBJ2-4, the full variable domain reads KAGVTQTPRYLIKTRGQQVTLSCSPISGHRSVSWYQQTPGQGLQFLFEYFSETQRNKGNFPGRFSGRQFSNSRSEMNVSTLELGDSALYLCDSSLVGSQNIQHFGAGTRLSVL.

Comment on this clonotype: A much larger clone differs from this one at a single base, so this may be a read error. CDR3 nucleotide sequence: TGTGCCAGCACTTCCCCTGGGCCCGTCAGTGAGCAGTTCTTC. This encodes CASTSPGPVSEQFF. The genes are TRBV28 and TRBJ2-1; D is unresolved. CDR3 length: 14 residues. From germline, CDR1 is MDHEN and CDR2 SYDVKM. Trimming took 7 bases from V and 9 from J, leaving 19 bases between them.